This T cell receptor (beta chain) was identified in a study of blood T cell repertoires in COVID-19. The wider study: Specimens from acute and convalescent COVID-19 originated in the United States, Italy and Spain. PBMCs, B-cell-depleted T cells, or T cells were the source of the cDNA or gDNA that made up the material.

In the original workflow: Using reference gene primer amplification, nucleated cell counts were estimated. TCRdb's copy holds only in-frame clones and misses some; the assay was immunoSEQ multiplex PCR. For V, J and clone size, that table is used; D and trimming come from the DNA. The sample has over 50,000 clones, around four fifths seen once. This clonotype was sampled from a human donor in a cohort sampled during active COVID-19. Input material: peripheral blood.

The CDR3 region is CAISADIRQDTRFPANYGYTF. CDR3 nucleotide sequence: TGTGCCATCAGTGCGGATATTAGACAGGACACTAGGTTTCCAGCTAACTATGGCTACACCTTC. The V call is TRBV10-3, the J call TRBJ1-2; D possibly corresponds to TRBD1 (6 bases). V lost 4 bases to trimming and J lost 0 bases, with 30 bases between them. This CDR3 has 21 amino acids. Per germline, CDR1 ENHRY and CDR2 SYGVKD.